This T cell receptor beta chain was profiled in a study of cytomegalovirus exposure and HLA in healthy donors. With 4 bases removed from V and 3 bases from J, the gap between germline ends came to 13 bases. The CDR3 has 15 residues. Per the germline V gene, CDR1 is SEHNR and CDR2 is FQNEAQ (reference sequence). In the PCR, 60 Vbeta and 13 Jbeta primers were used. TCRdb's table, derived via immunoSEQ multiplex PCR, lists solely in-frame clones and lacks some. The data show about 120,000 clones, around 86% seen once. The chain combines TRBV7-9 with TRBJ2-4; D perhaps matches TRBD1 (6 bases). The sequencing sample was made of PBMCs. This TCR came from a woman aged 30 to 39 in good health and CMV-seronegative. CDR3 sequence reads: CASSSAGDGKNIQYF. As DNA, the CDR3 is TGTGCCAGCAGCTCCGCAGGGGATGGCAAAAACATTCAGTACTTC.